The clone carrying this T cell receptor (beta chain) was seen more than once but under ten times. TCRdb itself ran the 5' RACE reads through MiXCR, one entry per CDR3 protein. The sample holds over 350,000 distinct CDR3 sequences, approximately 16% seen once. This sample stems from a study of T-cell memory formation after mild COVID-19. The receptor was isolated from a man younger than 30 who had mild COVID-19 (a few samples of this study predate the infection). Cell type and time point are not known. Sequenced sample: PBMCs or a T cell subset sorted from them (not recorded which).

CDR3 region: CASSLMRVGGAYEQYF. DNA for the CDR3: TGTGCCAGCAGTTTAATGCGAGTGGGCGGCGCCTACGAGCAGTACTTC. V gene TRBV12-3 or TRBV12-4 combines with J gene TRBJ2-7; D is unclear. This CDR3 contains 16 residues. Trimming stripped 2 bases from V and 2 bases from J, with 16 bases between.